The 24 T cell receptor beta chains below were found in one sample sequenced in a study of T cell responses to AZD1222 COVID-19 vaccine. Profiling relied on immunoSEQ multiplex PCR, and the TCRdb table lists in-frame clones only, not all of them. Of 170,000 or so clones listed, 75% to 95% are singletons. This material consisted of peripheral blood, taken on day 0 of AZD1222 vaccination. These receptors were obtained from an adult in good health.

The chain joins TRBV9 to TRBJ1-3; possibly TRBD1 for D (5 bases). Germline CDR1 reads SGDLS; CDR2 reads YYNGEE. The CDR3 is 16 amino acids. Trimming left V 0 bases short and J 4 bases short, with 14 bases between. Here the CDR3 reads CASSVGGGQGGNTIYF. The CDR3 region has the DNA TGTGCCAGCAGCGTAGGAGGAGGGCAGGGAGGAAACACCATATATTTT.

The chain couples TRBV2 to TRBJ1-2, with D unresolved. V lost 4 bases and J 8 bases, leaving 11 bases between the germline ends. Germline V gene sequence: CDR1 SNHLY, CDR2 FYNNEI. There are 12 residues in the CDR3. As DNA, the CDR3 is TGTGCCAGCAGTGTGTCCGGGGAGGGCTACACCTTC. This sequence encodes CASSVSGEGYTF.

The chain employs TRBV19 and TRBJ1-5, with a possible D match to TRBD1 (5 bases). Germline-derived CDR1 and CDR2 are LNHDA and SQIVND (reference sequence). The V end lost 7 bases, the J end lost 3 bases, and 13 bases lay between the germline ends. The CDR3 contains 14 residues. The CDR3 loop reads CASKAGSNNQPQHF. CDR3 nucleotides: TGTGCCAGTAAGGCAGGGTCAAACAATCAGCCCCAGCATTTT.

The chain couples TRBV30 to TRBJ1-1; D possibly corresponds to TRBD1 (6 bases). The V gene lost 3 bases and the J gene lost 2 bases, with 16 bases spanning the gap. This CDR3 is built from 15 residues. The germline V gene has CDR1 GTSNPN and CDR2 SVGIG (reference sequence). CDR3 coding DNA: TGTGCCTGGAGCCCTCTCGGACAGCCAAACACTGAAGCTTTCTTT. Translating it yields CAWSPLGQPNTEAFF.

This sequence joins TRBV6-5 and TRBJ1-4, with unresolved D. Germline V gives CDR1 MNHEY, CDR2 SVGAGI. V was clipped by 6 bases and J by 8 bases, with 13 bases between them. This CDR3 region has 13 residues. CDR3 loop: CASSPRVGEKLFF. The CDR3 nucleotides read TGTGCCAGCAGCCCAAGGGTGGGGGAAAAACTGTTTTTT.

CDR3 DNA sequence: TGTGCCAGTAGTCACGGACAGGGGCCAGATACGCAGTATTTT. Its protein is CASSHGQGPDTQYF. The genes are TRBV19 and TRBJ2-3, with 9 bases identical to TRBD1. After removal of 5 bases from V and 4 bases from J, the junction contained 4 bases not matched to a gene. Germline assignment: CDR1 LNHDA and CDR2 SQIVND (reference sequence). The CDR3 contains 14 residues. The full variable domain, with the rest looked up from reference TRBV19 and TRBJ2-3, is DGGITQSPKYLFRKEGQNVTLSCEQNLNHDAMYWYRQDPGQGLRLIYYSQIVNDFQKGDIAEGYSVSREKKESFPLTVTSAQKNPTAFYLCASSHGQGPDTQYFGPGTRLTVL.

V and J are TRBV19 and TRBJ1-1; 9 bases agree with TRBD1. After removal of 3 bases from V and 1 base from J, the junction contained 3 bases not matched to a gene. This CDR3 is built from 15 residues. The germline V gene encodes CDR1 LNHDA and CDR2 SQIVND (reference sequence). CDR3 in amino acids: CASSIQTGGNTEAFF. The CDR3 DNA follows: TGTGCCAGTAGTATCCAGACAGGGGGGAACACTGAAGCTTTCTTT.

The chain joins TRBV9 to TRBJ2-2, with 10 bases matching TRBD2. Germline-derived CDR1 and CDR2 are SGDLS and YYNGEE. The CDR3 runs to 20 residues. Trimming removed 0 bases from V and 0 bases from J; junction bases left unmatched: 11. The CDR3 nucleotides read TGTGCCAGCAGCGTAGCCCAATTGACGAGCGGGGGGGCGAACACCGGGGAGCTGTTTTTT. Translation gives CASSVAQLTSGGANTGELFF.

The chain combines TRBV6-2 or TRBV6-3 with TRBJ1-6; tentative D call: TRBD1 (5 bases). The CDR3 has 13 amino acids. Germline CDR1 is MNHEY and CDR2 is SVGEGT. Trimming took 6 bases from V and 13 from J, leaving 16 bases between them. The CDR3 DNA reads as TGTGCCAGCAGCCCGAAGACAGTCCTGCCCCTCCACTTT. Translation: CASSPKTVLPLHF.

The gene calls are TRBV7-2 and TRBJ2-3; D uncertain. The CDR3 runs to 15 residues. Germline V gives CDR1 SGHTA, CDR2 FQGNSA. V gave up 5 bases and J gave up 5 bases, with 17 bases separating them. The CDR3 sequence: CASSEEANVVDTQYF. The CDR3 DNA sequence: TGTGCCAGCAGCGAGGAAGCGAATGTAGTAGATACGCAGTATTTT.

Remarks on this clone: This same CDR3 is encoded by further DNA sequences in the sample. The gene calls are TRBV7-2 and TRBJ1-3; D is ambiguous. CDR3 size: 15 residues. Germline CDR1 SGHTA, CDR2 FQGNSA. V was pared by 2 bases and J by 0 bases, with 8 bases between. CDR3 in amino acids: CASSLSSGSGNTIYF. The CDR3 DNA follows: TGTGCCAGCAGCTTATCGTCAGGCTCTGGAAACACCATATATTTT.

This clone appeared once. The CDR3 loop is CSVDATGGDDYGYTF. The DNA of the CDR3 is TGCAGCGTGGACGCGACAGGGGGCGACGACTATGGCTACACCTTC. The chain carries TRBV29-1 and TRBJ1-2, with 10 bases identical to TRBD1. V was pared by 6 bases and J by 3 bases, with 10 bases of the junction left unmatched. CDR1 and CDR2 from the germline V gene are SQVTM and ANQGSEA. This CDR3 is 15 amino acids long.

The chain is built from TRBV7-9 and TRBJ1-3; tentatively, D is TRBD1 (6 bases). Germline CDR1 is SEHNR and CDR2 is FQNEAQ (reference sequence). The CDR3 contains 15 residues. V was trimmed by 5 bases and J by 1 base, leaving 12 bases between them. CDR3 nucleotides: TGTGCCAGCAGCCGGGCCCAGGGGTCTGGAAACACCATATATTTT. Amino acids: CASSRAQGSGNTIYF. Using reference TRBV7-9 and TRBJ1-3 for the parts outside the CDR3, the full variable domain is DTGVSQNPRHKITKRGQNVTFRCDPISEHNRLYWYRQTLGQGPEFLTYFQNEAQLEKSRLLSDRFSAERPKGSFSTLEIQRTEQGDSAMYLCASSRAQGSGNTIYFGEGSWLTVV.

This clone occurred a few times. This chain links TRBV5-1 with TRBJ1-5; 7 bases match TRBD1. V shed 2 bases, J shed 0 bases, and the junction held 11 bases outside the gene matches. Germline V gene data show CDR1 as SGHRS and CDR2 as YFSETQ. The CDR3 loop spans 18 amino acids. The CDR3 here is CASSFFDRVPYSNQPQHF. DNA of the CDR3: TGCGCCAGCAGCTTCTTCGACAGGGTACCCTATAGCAATCAGCCCCAGCATTTT.

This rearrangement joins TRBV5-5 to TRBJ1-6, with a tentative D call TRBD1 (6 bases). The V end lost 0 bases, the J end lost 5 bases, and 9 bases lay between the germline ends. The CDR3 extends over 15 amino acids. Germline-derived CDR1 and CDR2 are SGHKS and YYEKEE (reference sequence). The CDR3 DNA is TGTGCCAGCAGCTTGGATGGACAGAATAATTCACCCCTCCACTTT. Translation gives CASSLDGQNNSPLHF.

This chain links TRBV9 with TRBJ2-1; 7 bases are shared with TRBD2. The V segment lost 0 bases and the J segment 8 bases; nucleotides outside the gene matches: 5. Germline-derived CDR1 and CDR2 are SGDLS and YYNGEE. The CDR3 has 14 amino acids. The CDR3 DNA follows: TGTGCCAGCAGCGTAGGGACTAGGATCGATGAGCAGTTCTTC. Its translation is CASSVGTRIDEQFF.

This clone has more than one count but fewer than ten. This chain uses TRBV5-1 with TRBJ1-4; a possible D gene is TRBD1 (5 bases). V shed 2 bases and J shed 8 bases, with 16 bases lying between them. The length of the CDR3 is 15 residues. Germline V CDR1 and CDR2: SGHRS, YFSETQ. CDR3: CASSFSGTPGEKLFF. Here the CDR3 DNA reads TGCGCCAGCAGCTTCTCCGGGACCCCAGGCGAAAAACTGTTTTTT.

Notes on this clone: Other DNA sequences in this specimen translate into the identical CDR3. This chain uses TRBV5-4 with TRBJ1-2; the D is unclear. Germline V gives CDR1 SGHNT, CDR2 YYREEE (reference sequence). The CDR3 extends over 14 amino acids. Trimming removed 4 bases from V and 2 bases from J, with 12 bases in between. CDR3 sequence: CASSLAGVNYGYTF. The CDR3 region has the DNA TGTGCCAGCAGCCTGGCTGGGGTGAACTATGGCTACACCTTC.

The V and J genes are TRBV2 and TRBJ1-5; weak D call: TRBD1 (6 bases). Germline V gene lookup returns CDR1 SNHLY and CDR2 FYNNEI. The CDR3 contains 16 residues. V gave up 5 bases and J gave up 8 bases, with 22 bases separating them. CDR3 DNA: TGTGCCAGCAGTACAACAGGGAGGGGGAATCGAGAGCCCCAGCATTTT. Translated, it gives CASSTTGRGNREPQHF.

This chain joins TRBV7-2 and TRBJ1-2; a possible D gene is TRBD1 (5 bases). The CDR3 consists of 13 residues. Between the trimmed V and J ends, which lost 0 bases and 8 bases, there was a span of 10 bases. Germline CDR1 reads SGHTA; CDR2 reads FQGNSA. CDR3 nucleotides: TGTGCCAGCAGCTTAGCGGGGGTGTGGGGCTACACCTTC. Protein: CASSLAGVWGYTF.

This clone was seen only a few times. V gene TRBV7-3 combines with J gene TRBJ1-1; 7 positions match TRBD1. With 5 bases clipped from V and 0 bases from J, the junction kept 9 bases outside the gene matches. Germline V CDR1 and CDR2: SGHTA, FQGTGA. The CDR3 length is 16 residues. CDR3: CASSPRPGQLNTEAFF. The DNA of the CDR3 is TGTGCCAGCAGCCCCCGCCCGGGACAGCTGAACACTGAAGCTTTCTTT.

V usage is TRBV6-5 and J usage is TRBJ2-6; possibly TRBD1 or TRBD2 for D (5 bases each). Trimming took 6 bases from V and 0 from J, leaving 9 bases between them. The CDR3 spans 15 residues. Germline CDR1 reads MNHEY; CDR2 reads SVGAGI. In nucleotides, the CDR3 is TGTGCCAGCAGACCAGGGAGCTCTGGGGCCAACGTCCTGACTTTC. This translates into CASRPGSSGANVLTF.

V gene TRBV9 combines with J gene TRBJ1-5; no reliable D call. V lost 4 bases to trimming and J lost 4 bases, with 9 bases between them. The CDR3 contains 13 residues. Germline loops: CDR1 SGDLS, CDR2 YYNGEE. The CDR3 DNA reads TGTGCCAGCAGCCCGGGCTTTAATCAGCCCCAGCATTTT. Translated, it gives CASSPGFNQPQHF.

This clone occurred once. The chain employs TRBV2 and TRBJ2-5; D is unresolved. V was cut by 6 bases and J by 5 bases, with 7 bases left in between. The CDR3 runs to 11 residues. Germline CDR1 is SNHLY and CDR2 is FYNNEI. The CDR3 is CASSPPETQYF. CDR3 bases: TGTGCCAGCAGCCCGCCGGAGACCCAGTACTTC. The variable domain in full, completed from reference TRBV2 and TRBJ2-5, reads EPEVTQTPSHQVTQMGQEVILRCVPISNHLYFYWYRQILGQKVEFLVSFYNNEISEKSEIFDDQFSVERPDGSNFTLKIRSTKLEDSAMYFCASSPPETQYFGPGTRLLVL.